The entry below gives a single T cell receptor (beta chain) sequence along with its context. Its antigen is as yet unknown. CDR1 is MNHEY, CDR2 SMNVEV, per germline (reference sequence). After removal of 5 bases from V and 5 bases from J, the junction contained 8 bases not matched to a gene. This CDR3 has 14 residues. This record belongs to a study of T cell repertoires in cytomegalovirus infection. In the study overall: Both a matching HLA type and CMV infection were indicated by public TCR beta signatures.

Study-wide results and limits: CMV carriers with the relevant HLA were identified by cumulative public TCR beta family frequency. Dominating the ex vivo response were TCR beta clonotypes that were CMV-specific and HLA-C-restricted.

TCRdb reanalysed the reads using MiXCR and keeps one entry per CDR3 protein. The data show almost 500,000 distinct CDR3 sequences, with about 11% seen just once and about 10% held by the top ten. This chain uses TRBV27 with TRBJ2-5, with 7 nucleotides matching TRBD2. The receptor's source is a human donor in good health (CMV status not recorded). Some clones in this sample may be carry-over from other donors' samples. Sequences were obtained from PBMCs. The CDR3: CASSPIRGGETQYF. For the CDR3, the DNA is TGTGCCAGCAGTCCCATCCGGGGAGGGGAGACCCAGTACTTC.